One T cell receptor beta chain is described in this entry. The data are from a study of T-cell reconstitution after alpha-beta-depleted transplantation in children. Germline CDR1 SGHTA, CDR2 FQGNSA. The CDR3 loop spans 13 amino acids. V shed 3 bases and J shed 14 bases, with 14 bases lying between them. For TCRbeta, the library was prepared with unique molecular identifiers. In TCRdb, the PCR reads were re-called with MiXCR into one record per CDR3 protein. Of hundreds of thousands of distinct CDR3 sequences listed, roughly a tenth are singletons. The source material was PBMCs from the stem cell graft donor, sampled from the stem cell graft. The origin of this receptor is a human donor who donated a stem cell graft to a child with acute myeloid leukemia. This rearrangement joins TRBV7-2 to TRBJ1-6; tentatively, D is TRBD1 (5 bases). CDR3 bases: TGTGCCAGCAGCTTTGGGGGGTTCAAGTCCCTCCACTTT. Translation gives CASSFGGFKSLHF. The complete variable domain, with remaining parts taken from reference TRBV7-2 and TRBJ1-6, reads GAGVSQSPSNKVTEKGKDVELRCDPISGHTALYWYRQSLGQGLEFLIYFQGNSAPDKSGLPSDRFSAERTGGSVSTLTIQRTQQEDSAVYLCASSFGGFKSLHFGNGTRLTVT.